The T cell receptor beta chain described here comes from a study of cytomegalovirus exposure and HLA in healthy donors. Findings and caveats of the study: According to the study, 180 or so TCR beta chains were cytomegalovirus-associated. Several of the most significant clusters appeared linked to common viral pathogens, based on a later analysis.

Donors counted as nominally healthy when sampled, yet unrecorded immune exposures were likely. Trimming cost V 0 bases and J 5 bases, with 14 bases left between them. The CDR3 consists of 16 residues. Germline CDR1 is LNHNV and CDR2 is YYDKDF (reference sequence). As regards this clone: Its target is unknown.

The PCR had 60 Vbeta and 13 Jbeta primers. The repertoire was sequenced with immunoSEQ multiplex PCR; TCRdb's copy has only in-frame clones and lacks some. In the table there are about 190,000 clones, approximately 86% of which are singletons. The gene calls are TRBV15 and TRBJ1-5, with a possible D match to TRBD1 (5 bases). This TCR came from a boy under 10 years old in good health and CMV-seronegative. The sample taken for sequencing was PBMCs. This CDR3 reads CATSRDGNGGDQPQHF. The DNA of the CDR3 is TGTGCCACCAGCAGAGATGGAAACGGAGGGGATCAGCCCCAGCATTTT.